There are a few counts of the clone carrying this TCR beta chain. The sample is drawn from a study of blood T cells in healthy people across ages. This CDR3 is 14 amino acids long. Germline CDR1 SGHTA, CDR2 FQGNSA. Trimming took 3 bases from V and 4 from J; bases not matched to a gene: 2. Together with a sample-barcoded 5' primer, a J-beta primer mix was included in a second PCR lasting about 7 to 11 cycles. MiXCR was run by TCRdb on the 5' RACE reads, yielding one entry per CDR3 protein. Of 850,000 to 1,000,000 distinct CDR3 sequences in the sample, roughly 50% were seen once. The chain has TRBV7-2 and TRBJ1-4; 7 nucleotides line up with TRBD1. The clonotype comes from a man aged 25-45 years in good health. Sequenced sample: blood. CDR3 sequence (DNA): TGTGCCAGCAGCTTCCAGGGGGGTAATGAAAAACTGTTTTTT. Protein product: CASSFQGGNEKLFF.